Shown below are 18 T cell receptor beta chains from a single sample sequenced in a study of shared clonotypes between healthy human individuals. Produced via immunoSEQ multiplex PCR; TCRdb's table is partial and in-frame only. Seen here are about 510,000 clones, 75% to 80% observed once, and the top ten hold under 15%. Sequencing was carried out using PBMCs. The receptors derive from a woman between 35 and 50 years old in good health. Some clones in this sample may be carry-over from other donors' samples.

V and J are TRBV28 and TRBJ2-3, with 7 nucleotides matching TRBD1. Unmatched junction bases numbered 11, after V lost 8 bases and J lost 6 bases. Germline V gene data show CDR1 as MDHEN and CDR2 as SYDVKM. The CDR3 totals 14 residues. CDR3 residues: CASQSRGRADTQYF. For the CDR3, the DNA is TGTGCCAGCCAGTCGAGGGGGCGCGCGGATACGCAGTATTTT.

The chain couples TRBV6-1 to TRBJ2-5, with D possibly being TRBD2 (6 bases). Trimming stripped 5 bases from V and 0 bases from J, with 13 bases between. The CDR3 loop spans 15 amino acids. CDR1 and CDR2 (germline): MNHNS, SASEGT. The CDR3 DNA sequence: TGTGCCAGCAGTTTAGCCGGGAGTCACCAAGAGACCCAGTACTTC. Translating it yields CASSLAGSHQETQYF.

The V call is TRBV27, the J call TRBJ2-3, with TRBD1 matching 8 bases. Germline values: CDR1 MNHEY, CDR2 SMNVEV (reference sequence). The CDR3 contains 15 residues. V lost 5 bases, J lost 5 bases, and 9 bases stayed unmatched. As DNA, the CDR3 is TGTGCCAGCAGTCCGGACAGGGTACCGGGAGATACGCAGTATTTT. Amino acids: CASSPDRVPGDTQYF.

J is TRBJ1-2 and V is TRBV7-2; 7 nucleotides agree with TRBD1. The J segment lost 0 bases and the V segment lost 5 bases, leaving 3 bases of the junction unmatched. Germline CDR1 is SGHTA and CDR2 is FQGNSA. The CDR3 length is 14 residues. This CDR3 reads CASSIDRANYGYTF. CDR3 nucleotide sequence: TGTGCCAGCAGCATCGACAGGGCTAACTATGGCTACACCTTC.

V and J are TRBV2 and TRBJ2-3; possibly TRBD2 for D (6 bases). Germline V gene data show CDR1 as SNHLY and CDR2 as FYNNEI. CDR3 length: 14 residues. V lost 6 bases to trimming and J lost 0 bases, with 10 bases between them. CDR3 nucleotides: TGTGCCAGCAGCCGGGGGACTAGCACAGATACGCAGTATTTT. Encoded protein: CASSRGTSTDTQYF.

The chain carries TRBV30 and TRBJ1-1; possibly TRBD1 for D (6 bases). This CDR3 region has 12 residues. V lost 2 bases and J lost 10, with 14 bases in between. Germline-derived CDR1 and CDR2 are GTSNPN and SVGIG (reference sequence). The CDR3 DNA is TGTGCCTGGAGTCAACCGGGACATATAGCTTTCTTT. This sequence encodes CAWSQPGHIAFF.

The J gene is TRBJ1-1, the V gene TRBV28, with TRBD1 matching 7 bases. The CDR3 has 15 residues. Germline V gene lookup returns CDR1 MDHEN and CDR2 SYDVKM. With V trimmed by 6 bases and J by 3 bases, 10 bases remained unmatched. CDR3 residues: CASRQTGTEDTEAFF. DNA of the CDR3: TGTGCCAGCAGGCAAACCGGGACAGAGGACACTGAAGCTTTCTTT.

This chain connects TRBV29-1 to TRBJ2-3; 8 nucleotides align to TRBD2. CDR1 is SQVTM, CDR2 ANQGSEA, per germline. The ends lost 4 bases at V and 5 bases at J; junction bases unmatched: 5. CDR3 size: 13 residues. The CDR3 protein is CSVVELAGDTQYF. CDR3 bases: TGCAGCGTTGTGGAGCTAGCGGGAGATACGCAGTATTTT.

With regard to this clone: Additional DNA sequences in this sample encode the identical CDR3. The CDR3 coding sequence is TGTGCCAGCAGCTTAGCTCATAGCCGCGGGGCGGGCGAGCAGTACTTC. Amino acid sequence: CASSLAHSRGAGEQYF. The rearrangement joins TRBV11-2 to TRBJ2-7; TRBD2 is a possible D gene (6 bases). The CDR3 spans 16 residues. Germline loops: CDR1 SGHAT, CDR2 FQNNGV. V dropped 1 base and J dropped 6 bases, with 19 bases sitting between them.

The chain employs TRBV11-3 and TRBJ1-3, with D hard to call. The V and J ends lost 6 bases and 0 bases respectively, with 12 bases between them. Germline assignment: CDR1 SGHNT and CDR2 YENEEA. This CDR3 spans 15 amino acids. CDR3 sequence (DNA): TGTGCCAGCAGTCAGATATCTTTCTCTGGAAACACCATATATTTT. Translated: CASSQISFSGNTIYF.

The rearrangement links TRBV19 to TRBJ1-4; 9 bases align to TRBD1. CDR3 length equals 14 residues. CDR1 is LNHDA, CDR2 SQIVND, per germline (reference sequence). The junction had 4 bases not matched to a gene; V was cut back by 4 bases and J by 7 bases. The CDR3 DNA sequence: TGTGCCAGTAGTAACAGGGGGCGCGCTGAAAAACTGTTTTTT. Encoded protein: CASSNRGRAEKLFF.

The chain recombines TRBV19 with TRBJ2-3; D may correspond to TRBD1 or TRBD2 (5 bases each). The CDR3 covers 16 residues. CDR1 is LNHDA and CDR2 is SQIVND in the germline V gene (reference sequence). V dropped 2 bases and J dropped 0 bases, with 12 bases sitting between them. This CDR3 reads CASSIFEGTSTDTQYF. For the CDR3, the DNA is TGTGCCAGTAGTATATTTGAGGGGACCAGCACAGATACGCAGTATTTT. The full variable domain, in which reference TRBV19 and TRBJ2-3 provide the parts outside the CDR3, is DGGITQSPKYLFRKEGQNVTLSCEQNLNHDAMYWYRQDPGQGLRLIYYSQIVNDFQKGDIAEGYSVSREKKESFPLTVTSAQKNPTAFYLCASSIFEGTSTDTQYFGPGTRLTVL.

Worth noting for this clone: Other DNA sequences in the same sample also yield this CDR3. V usage is TRBV5-1 and J usage is TRBJ2-7; D is undetermined. Trimming removed 4 bases from V and 1 base from J, with 9 bases in between. CDR1 is SGHRS, CDR2 YFSETQ, per germline. This CDR3 has 13 amino acids. The CDR3 sequence is CASSPGRSYEQYF. The CDR3 bases are TGCGCCAGCAGCCCCGGGCGGTCCTACGAGCAGTACTTC.

This chain connects TRBV4-2 to TRBJ2-2; D gene uncertain. V was cut by 5 bases and J by 4 bases, with 8 bases left in between. In germline, CDR1 is LGHNA, CDR2 YNFKEQ. The CDR3 is made up of 13 amino acids. DNA for the CDR3: TGTGCCAGCAGCGGCAGCTTCACCGGGGAGCTGTTTTTT. Its protein product is CASSGSFTGELFF.

This chain joins TRBV5-1 and TRBJ1-1, with 8 bases aligning to TRBD1. The CDR3 sequence is 15 residues long. Germline V gene lookup returns CDR1 SGHRS and CDR2 YFSETQ. V lost 0 bases and J lost 11; bases outside the gene matches: 12. The CDR3 is CASSLGDRSFSGAFF. The CDR3 nucleotides read TGCGCCAGCAGCTTGGGGGACAGGAGTTTTTCGGGGGCTTTCTTT.

The chain has TRBV5-4 and TRBJ2-7; 7 bases fit TRBD1. The V and J ends lost 0 bases and 2 bases, in that order; junction bases with no gene match: 5. This CDR3 is 15 amino acids long. Germline V gene lookup returns CDR1 SGHNT and CDR2 YYREEE (reference sequence). This CDR3 reads CASSLAFGTAYEQYF. The CDR3 nucleotides are TGTGCCAGCAGCTTGGCTTTCGGGACAGCCTACGAGCAGTACTTC.

This sequence joins TRBV19 and TRBJ1-5, with D hard to call. This CDR3 is 18 amino acids long. Germline loops: CDR1 LNHDA, CDR2 SQIVND (reference sequence). The V end was cut by 2 bases, the J end by 0 bases, with 17 bases between. The CDR3 DNA reads TGTGCCAGTAGTATAAGGAGGGTAGGTTATGATAGCAATCAGCCCCAGCATTTT. Translated, it gives CASSIRRVGYDSNQPQHF.

This chain links TRBV19 with TRBJ1-2; D is unclear. Looked up from germline, CDR1 is LNHDA and CDR2 is SQIVND (reference sequence). V was shortened by 8 bases and J by 0 bases, with 28 bases between the two germline ends. The CDR3 sequence is 19 residues long. The CDR3 protein is CASGRARGQATPANYGYTF. The DNA of the CDR3 is TGTGCCAGTGGAAGGGCGAGAGGGCAGGCCACACCAGCTAACTATGGCTACACCTTC.